The 29 T cell receptor beta chains listed next were all sequenced from one sample in a study of PD-L1 blockade in urothelial cancer (dated by TCRdb to 2016 to 2017). Libraries were constructed by the immunoSEQ multiplex PCR assay. Drawn from immuneACCESS, this table holds only the in-frame rearrangements with V and J called that TCRdb kept. Clones are partly lost; checked studies trace under half to an unresolved V gene and leave the rest unexplained. The table for this sample lists some 60,000 clones; approximately 86% of them were counted only once. Roughly 2.8% of the sample belongs to the ten largest clones. This specimen was PBMCs, taken around atezolizumab (anti-PD-L1) treatment. These receptors were collected from a man over 45 with urothelial cancer.

This clone was seen a single time. V and J are TRBV10-3 and TRBJ2-7; D is possibly TRBD2 (7 bases). The V gene lost 3 bases and the J gene lost 9 bases, with 21 bases spanning the gap. Germline V lookup: CDR1 ENHRY, CDR2 SYGVKD. This CDR3 is built from 15 residues. CDR3 nucleotide sequence: TGTGCCATCAGTGAATTGGGTGGGGGGGGCATCGGGCAGTACTTC. Its protein product is CAISELGGGGIGQYF.

This clone was found a few times. The rearrangement links TRBV19 to TRBJ2-2; D gene uncertain. Germline V gives CDR1 LNHDA, CDR2 SQIVND (reference sequence). Trimming took off 8 bases at V and 5 bases at J, with 12 bases between the two ends. This CDR3 has 13 amino acids. The CDR3 DNA follows: TGTGCCAGTTTTAATATTCGGACCGGGGAGCTGTTTTTT. This codes for CASFNIRTGELFF.

The J gene is TRBJ1-2, the V gene TRBV7-2; maybe TRBD1 (6 bases). V shed 9 bases and J shed 4 bases, with 15 bases lying between them. The CDR3 spans 13 residues. CDR1 SGHTA and CDR2 FQGNSA come from the germline V gene. CDR3 bases: TGTGCCAGTACGGGGGGCGCAAGCTATGGCTACACCTTC. Translating it yields CASTGGASYGYTF. The entire variable domain, with the rest obtained from reference TRBV7-2 and TRBJ1-2, is as follows: GAGVSQSPSNKVTEKGKDVELRCDPISGHTALYWYRQSLGQGLEFLIYFQGNSAPDKSGLPSDRFSAERTGGSVSTLTIQRTQQEDSAVYLCASTGGASYGYTFGSGTRLTVV.

This chain uses TRBV5-1 with TRBJ2-6, with TRBD1 as a possible D gene (6 bases). Germline-derived CDR1 and CDR2 are SGHRS and YFSETQ. CDR3 size: 14 residues. V was trimmed by 6 bases and J by 0 bases, leaving 7 bases between them. The CDR3 sequence is CASIGGSGANVLTF. The CDR3 DNA is TGCGCCAGCATAGGGGGCTCTGGGGCCAACGTCCTGACTTTC. The full variable domain, its missing parts supplied by reference TRBV5-1 and TRBJ2-6, is KAGVTQTPRYLIKTRGQQVTLSCSPISGHRSVSWYQQTPGQGLQFLFEYFSETQRNKGNFPGRFSGRQFSNSRSEMNVSTLELGDSALYLCASIGGSGANVLTFGAGSRLTVL.

This clone has more than one count but fewer than ten. V gene TRBV6-1 combines with J gene TRBJ1-2; D is unresolved. CDR3 length: 15 amino acids. V was pared by 3 bases and J by 4 bases, with 15 bases between. Looked up from germline, CDR1 is MNHNS and CDR2 is SASEGT. CDR3 amino acids: CASSEAGGPFYGYTF. The CDR3 coding sequence is TGTGCCAGCAGTGAGGCGGGAGGTCCCTTCTATGGCTACACCTTC.

V and J are TRBV6-1 and TRBJ2-3; no clear D gene. Looked up from germline, CDR1 is MNHNS and CDR2 is SASEGT. The CDR3 totals 14 residues. The V end lost 4 bases, the J end lost 2 bases, and 10 bases lay between the germline ends. CDR3 sequence reads: CASSGAGFTDTQYF. The CDR3 DNA is TGTGCCAGCAGTGGGGCCGGATTCACAGATACGCAGTATTTT.

The CDR3, as DNA: TGCGCCAGCAGCTTGGAGTCAGGGGCGCTCGGAAAACTGTTTTTT. This gives the protein CASSLESGALGKLFF. The chain employs TRBV5-1 and TRBJ1-4; maybe TRBD1 (6 bases). CDR1 and CDR2 (germline): SGHRS, YFSETQ. V was shortened by 0 bases and J by 10 bases, with 16 bases between the two germline ends. The CDR3 runs to 15 residues.

The chain links TRBV21-1 to TRBJ2-7; TRBD2, the table's D call, lacks a check against the DNA. TRBV21-1 is classified as a pseudogene. This CDR3 contains 15 residues. The CDR3 coding sequence is TGTGCCAGCAGCAAAGTGGAGGGAGAACCCTACGAGCAGTACTTC. This gives the protein CASSKVEGEPYEQYF.

This sequence joins TRBV7-8 and TRBJ1-3; D not certain. This CDR3 contains 15 residues. The V end was cut by 5 bases, the J end by 3 bases, with 14 bases between. Germline CDR1 and CDR2: SGHVS and FQNEAQ. CDR3 protein: CASSQGSGFGNTIYF. CDR3 sequence (DNA): TGTGCCAGCAGCCAAGGTTCGGGTTTTGGAAACACCATATATTTT.

The chain couples TRBV13 to TRBJ2-7, with TRBD2 matching over 10 bases. Germline values: CDR1 PRHDT, CDR2 FYEKMQ (reference sequence). This CDR3 contains 18 residues. V lost 3 bases, J lost 2 bases, and 13 bases stayed unmatched. CDR3 sequence (DNA): TGTGCCAGCAGCTTCCGTGGGCCCACTAGCGGGAAGGCCTACGAGCAGTACTTC. Encoded protein: CASSFRGPTSGKAYEQYF. Filled out from reference TRBV13 and TRBJ2-7, the complete variable domain reads AAGVIQSPRHLIKEKRETATLKCYPIPRHDTVYWYQQGPGQDPQFLISFYEKMQSDKGSIPDRFSAQQFSDYHSELNMSSLELGDSALYFCASSFRGPTSGKAYEQYFGPGTRLTVT.

The V call is TRBV6-5, the J call TRBJ1-6, with 8 bases that match TRBD1. J gave up 9 bases and V 3 bases, and 4 bases lay outside the gene matches. The CDR3 is 14 residues long. Germline V gene data show CDR1 as MNHEY and CDR2 as SVGAGI. The chain's CDR3 is CASSYDRGGSPLHF. In nucleotides, the CDR3 is TGTGCCAGCAGTTATGACAGGGGCGGTTCACCCCTCCACTTT.

V and J are TRBV25-1 and TRBJ2-5; TRBD1 matches at 9 bases. V shed 8 bases, J shed 4 bases, and the junction held 8 bases outside the gene matches. Per the germline V gene, CDR1 is MGHDK and CDR2 is SYGVNS. The CDR3 consists of 14 residues. In nucleotides, the CDR3 is TGTGCCAGCCAAATACCGGGACAGGGAGAGACCCAGTACTTC. Amino acid sequence: CASQIPGQGETQYF.

The chain couples TRBV5-1 to TRBJ1-4; D gene uncertain. The germline V gene has CDR1 SGHRS and CDR2 YFSETQ. This CDR3 has 15 residues. Trimming shortened V by 0 bases and J by 0 bases, and 6 bases separated the two germline ends. Here the CDR3 DNA reads TGCGCCAGCAGCTTGGTCGGGACAACTAATGAAAAACTGTTTTTT. This sequence encodes CASSLVGTTNEKLFF.

This clone was seen only once. This chain links TRBV6-1 with TRBJ1-3; the match to TRBD1 covers 7 bases. Germline V gives CDR1 MNHNS, CDR2 SASEGT. This CDR3 comprises 14 residues. Trimming took 6 bases from V and 4 from J; bases not matched to a gene: 6. In nucleotides, the CDR3 is TGTGCCAGCAGCGAGACAGGGTCAGGAAACACCATATATTTT. Its protein is CASSETGSGNTIYF.

The chain uses TRBV6-6 and TRBJ2-7; TRBD1 matches 7 bases. The germline gives CDR1 MNHNY, CDR2 SVGAGI (reference sequence). The V gene end was trimmed by 6 bases and the J gene end by 0 bases; junction bases not matched to a gene: 11. The CDR3 has 16 residues. Here the CDR3 reads CASRPGTAKTSYEQYF. The DNA for the CDR3 is TGTGCCAGCAGACCTGGGACAGCGAAAACCTCCTACGAGCAGTACTTC.

The chain employs TRBV19 and TRBJ2-1; TRBD2 might be the D (5 bases). V was pared by 6 bases and J by 4 bases, with 19 bases between. Germline V gives CDR1 LNHDA, CDR2 SQIVND (reference sequence). The CDR3 sequence is 16 residues long. The CDR3 reads CASRVVSGSRYNEQFF. The CDR3 bases are TGTGCCAGTAGAGTAGTATCGGGATCCAGGTACAATGAGCAGTTCTTC. Together with reference TRBV19 and TRBJ2-1, the CDR3 gives the full variable domain: DGGITQSPKYLFRKEGQNVTLSCEQNLNHDAMYWYRQDPGQGLRLIYYSQIVNDFQKGDIAEGYSVSREKKESFPLTVTSAQKNPTAFYLCASRVVSGSRYNEQFFGPGTRLTVL.

The genes are TRBV10-3 and TRBJ2-5; the D gene is possibly TRBD1 (6 bases). The germline V gene has CDR1 ENHRY and CDR2 SYGVKD. CDR3 length: 13 amino acids. V was shortened by 7 bases and J by 1 base, with 10 bases between the two germline ends. CDR3 sequence (DNA): TGTGCCATCAAAGGGGGTCTCCAAGAGACCCAGTACTTC. It translates to CAIKGGLQETQYF.

This clone showed up just once. The rearrangement uses TRBV6-5 and TRBJ1-4, with unresolved D. Deletions cut 8 bases from V and 5 bases from J, with 12 bases between. The CDR3 loop spans 13 amino acids. Germline V gene data show CDR1 as MNHEY and CDR2 as SVGAGI. As DNA, the CDR3 is TGTGCCAGCCGGCTGGGGAGGAATGAAAAACTGTTTTTT. It codes for CASRLGRNEKLFF.

CDR3 sequence: CASSPVAGGPVEQYF. The CDR3 nucleotides are TGTGCCAGCAGCCCAGTAGCGGGAGGGCCGGTTGAGCAGTACTTC. The chain joins TRBV7-2 to TRBJ2-7, with 11 bases fitting TRBD2. Germline lookup yields CDR1 SGHTA and CDR2 FQGNSA. The length of the CDR3 is 15 residues. The V and J ends lost 5 bases and 7 bases, in that order; junction bases with no gene match: 10.

The CDR3 reads CASSRDRYEQYF. The CDR3 DNA is TGTGCCAGCAGCCGGGACAGGTACGAGCAGTACTTC. This chain joins TRBV5-4 and TRBJ2-7; 8 bases map to TRBD1. From germline, CDR1 is SGHNT and CDR2 YYREEE (reference sequence). The CDR3 covers 12 residues. Trimming at V came to 4 bases and at J to 4 bases, leaving 1 base not matched to a gene.

The chain recombines TRBV6-5 with TRBJ1-2, with a tentative D call TRBD1 (5 bases). The CDR3 is made up of 15 amino acids. Germline CDR1 MNHEY, CDR2 SVGAGI. Deletions cut 6 bases from V and 2 bases from J, with 16 bases between. CDR3 bases: TGTGCCAGCAGGCGTTCGACAGCCCTAAACTATGGCTACACCTTC. Its translation is CASRRSTALNYGYTF.

The chain employs TRBV30 and TRBJ2-7; D might be TRBD1 (6 bases). The germline CDR1 and CDR2 sequences are GTSNPN and SVGIG (reference sequence). V was trimmed by 3 bases and J by 0 bases, leaving 12 bases between them. This CDR3 region has 14 residues. CDR3 DNA: TGTGCCTGGAGCCACGACAGGCACTCCTACGAGCAGTACTTC. As protein: CAWSHDRHSYEQYF.

This chain connects TRBV7-9 to TRBJ1-1; TRBD1 matches at 7 bases. This CDR3 has 15 amino acids. With V trimmed by 3 bases and J by 5 bases, 9 bases remained unmatched. Germline V gives CDR1 SEHNR, CDR2 FQNEAQ (reference sequence). The CDR3 sequence is CASSFRAGGKTEAFF. The DNA for the CDR3 is TGTGCCAGCAGCTTTAGGGCAGGGGGTAAGACTGAAGCTTTCTTT.

The CDR3 bases are TGTGCCACCAGCAGAGCCGGGGTTCAGCCCCAGCATTTT. Its protein is CATSRAGVQPQHF. The rearrangement joins TRBV15 to TRBJ1-5; D not certain. Per the germline V gene, CDR1 is LNHNV and CDR2 is YYDKDF (reference sequence). This CDR3 region has 13 residues. With 1 base removed from V and 6 bases from J, the gap between germline ends came to 7 bases.

V gene TRBV19 combines with J gene TRBJ1-2; no definite D call. This CDR3 contains 15 residues. The germline V gene has CDR1 LNHDA and CDR2 SQIVND (reference sequence). V lost 6 bases to trimming and J lost 4 bases, with 18 bases between them. The CDR3 nucleotides are TGTGCCAGTAGAACTGGGAGTTCTTCGGCCTATGGCTACACCTTC. This encodes CASRTGSSSAYGYTF.

The chain links TRBV6-1 to TRBJ1-2; 8 bases are shared with TRBD1. The V gene end was trimmed by 6 bases and the J gene end by 3 bases; junction bases not matched to a gene: 6. The CDR3 has 14 residues. Germline V gene data show CDR1 as MNHNS and CDR2 as SASEGT. In DNA, the CDR3 is TGTGCCAGCAGCGGACAGGGAGCAGACTATGGCTACACCTTC. Protein product: CASSGQGADYGYTF.

The chain carries TRBV2 and TRBJ1-1; D may be TRBD1 (6 bases). Trimming left V 7 bases short and J 0 bases short, with 18 bases between. CDR1 and CDR2 from the germline V gene are SNHLY and FYNNEI. This CDR3 has 16 amino acids. DNA of the CDR3: TGTGCCAGCATCTCACAGGGTAATATTGTGAACACTGAAGCTTTCTTT. Its protein is CASISQGNIVNTEAFF.

V is TRBV11-2 and J is TRBJ2-7; tentative D call: TRBD2 (5 bases). The length of the CDR3 is 16 residues. The V gene's germline CDR1 is SGHAT and CDR2 FQNNGV. V was trimmed by 3 bases and J by 3 bases, leaving 18 bases between them. This CDR3 reads CASSFGTRAALYEQYF. CDR3 in DNA: TGTGCCAGCAGCTTCGGTACGCGGGCCGCCCTCTACGAGCAGTACTTC.

This sequence joins TRBV25-1 and TRBJ1-2; a possible D gene is TRBD1 (6 bases). The CDR3 is 15 residues long. Deletions cut 2 bases from V and 8 bases from J, with 18 bases between. In germline, CDR1 is MGHDK, CDR2 SYGVNS. CDR3 DNA: TGTGCCAGCAGTGAAGGCGGCAGAACAGGGTCCGGCTACACCTTC. It translates to CASSEGGRTGSGYTF.